Presented here are 14 T cell receptor beta chains from one specimen sequenced in a study of T-cell reconstitution after alpha-beta-depleted transplantation in children. Preparing the TCRbeta library involved the use of unique molecular identifiers. One entry per CDR3 protein results from TCRdb running MiXCR on the PCR reads. Of tens of thousands of distinct CDR3 sequences in the sample, roughly 5.2% were seen once. The sequencing here drew on PBMCs, mostly from graft donor cells, taken 180 days after TCRalphabeta/CD19-depleted stem cell transplant. These receptors originate from a boy younger than two who had a stem cell transplant for acute myeloid leukemia, so the T cells may come from the graft donor.

In this sample, this clonotype turned up many times. The rearrangement links TRBV6-5 to TRBJ2-6, with TRBD1 identical over 9 bases. Per the germline V gene, CDR1 is MNHEY and CDR2 is SVGAGI. The CDR3 covers 18 residues. Unmatched junction bases numbered 14, after V lost 7 bases and J lost 4 bases. The CDR3 DNA reads as TGTGCCAGCAATTTAAACCGGGACAGGGTGTGGGGGGCCAACGTCCTGACTTTC. It codes for CASNLNRDRVWGANVLTF.

This rearrangement joins TRBV20-1 to TRBJ1-2; 8 bases line up with TRBD1. The CDR3 length is 12 residues. The germline V gene encodes CDR1 DFQATT and CDR2 SNEGSKA (reference sequence). The V gene end was trimmed by 5 bases and the J gene end by 9 bases; junction bases not matched to a gene: 8. CDR3 residues: CSASGGTVRYTF. CDR3 nucleotide sequence: TGCAGTGCTTCAGGGGGCACCGTTCGCTACACCTTC.

Many counts were recorded for this clonotype. This chain uses TRBV30 with TRBJ2-5, with 7 bases aligning to TRBD2. The CDR3 has 11 amino acids. After removal of 5 bases from V and 5 bases from J, the junction contained 2 bases not matched to a gene. The germline gives CDR1 GTSNPN, CDR2 SVGIG (reference sequence). CDR3 DNA: TGTGCCTGGCACGGGGGGGAGACCCAGTACTTC. Protein sequence: CAWHGGETQYF.

This clonotype appeared many times. The chain is built from TRBV7-2 and TRBJ1-2, with D possibly matching TRBD1 (5 bases). The CDR3 length is 13 residues. The V end lost 5 bases, the J end lost 5 bases, and 12 bases lay between the germline ends. Germline assignment: CDR1 SGHTA and CDR2 FQGNSA. The CDR3 loop is CASSVQGGYGYTF. Here the CDR3 DNA reads TGTGCCAGCAGCGTCCAGGGCGGATATGGCTACACCTTC. Supplemented by reference TRBV7-2 and TRBJ1-2, the full variable domain reads GAGVSQSPSNKVTEKGKDVELRCDPISGHTALYWYRQSLGQGLEFLIYFQGNSAPDKSGLPSDRFSAERTGGSVSTLTIQRTQQEDSAVYLCASSVQGGYGYTFGSGTRLTVV.

Many counts were recorded for this clonotype. The chain's CDR3 is CASSTTSDNQPQHF. CDR3 nucleotide sequence: TGTGCCAGCAGCACGACAAGCGACAATCAGCCCCAGCATTTT. The V call is TRBV5-5, the J call TRBJ1-5; D remains ambiguous. Looked up from germline, CDR1 is SGHKS and CDR2 is YYEKEE (reference sequence). The CDR3 is made up of 14 amino acids. V lost 4 bases, J lost 3 bases, and 11 bases lay in between.

This clonotype occurred many times. The gene calls are TRBV20-1 and TRBJ2-1, with 9 bases matching TRBD2. CDR1 is DFQATT, CDR2 SNEGSKA, per germline (reference sequence). After removal of 4 bases from V and 2 bases from J, the junction contained 9 bases not matched to a gene. The CDR3 runs to 16 residues. CDR3 sequence reads: CSANLEAGGPYNEQFF. The DNA of the CDR3 is TGCAGTGCTAACCTGGAAGCGGGGGGACCCTACAATGAGCAGTTCTTC.

This clonotype was picked up many times. The J gene is TRBJ1-1, the V gene TRBV12-3 or TRBV12-4; 9 bases are a match to TRBD1. Losses at the gene ends were 2 bases for V and 12 bases for J; bases not matched to a gene: 4. The CDR3 is made up of 12 amino acids. DNA of the CDR3: TGTGCCAGCAGTTTAAGGGACAGGGTATCTTTCTTT. As protein: CASSLRDRVSFF.

This clonotype came up many times. The gene calls are TRBV7-8 and TRBJ1-4; no reliable D call. Trimming left V 2 bases short and J 0 bases short, with 10 bases between. CDR1 SGHVS and CDR2 FQNEAQ come from the germline V gene. The length of the CDR3 is 16 residues. CDR3 nucleotide sequence: TGTGCCAGCAGCTTACCCGGGATTGCAACTAATGAAAAACTGTTTTTT. It translates to CASSLPGIATNEKLFF. The full variable domain, in which reference TRBV7-8 and TRBJ1-4 provide the parts outside the CDR3, is GAGVSQSPRYKVAKRGQDVALRCDPISGHVSLFWYQQALGQGPEFLTYFQNEAQLDKSGLPSDRFFAERPEGSVSTLKIQRTQQEDSAVYLCASSLPGIATNEKLFFGSGTQLSVL.

This clonotype was detected ten times or more. This chain joins TRBV18 and TRBJ1-4; TRBD1 matches 7 bases. V trimming: 4 bases; J trimming: 0 bases; junction bases outside the gene matches: 8. Germline CDR1 KGHSH, CDR2 LQKENI. CDR3 size: 17 residues. The DNA for the CDR3 is TGTGCCAGCTCACGAATGACCAGGGGGGCAACTAATGAAAAACTGTTTTTT. As protein: CASSRMTRGATNEKLFF.

This clonotype was recorded many times. The V call is TRBV29-1, the J call TRBJ2-5; D remains ambiguous. This CDR3 comprises 15 residues. Germline V lookup: CDR1 SQVTM, CDR2 ANQGSEA. V was clipped by 3 bases and J by 4 bases, with 18 bases between them. CDR3 sequence: CSVDVRPAARETQYF. The CDR3 DNA reads TGCAGCGTTGACGTAAGACCCGCGGCGAGAGAGACCCAGTACTTC.

This clonotype was recorded many times. The V call is TRBV12-3 or TRBV12-4, the J call TRBJ1-6; 7 nucleotides line up with TRBD1. There are 13 residues in the CDR3. The trim removed 5 bases at V and 7 bases at J, leaving 2 bases unmatched. CDR3 amino acids: CASSTGANSPLHF. The CDR3, as DNA: TGTGCCAGCAGTACAGGGGCCAATTCACCCCTCCACTTT.

This clonotype has a count of ten or more. The V and J genes are TRBV3-1 and TRBJ1-2; 10 bases agree with TRBD1. V dropped 4 bases and J dropped 6; count of bases not matched to a gene: 11. Germline V gives CDR1 LGHDT, CDR2 YNNKEL (reference sequence). This CDR3 contains 16 residues. CDR3 residues: CASSRIRTGGTDGYTF. CDR3 nucleotide sequence: TGTGCCAGCAGCCGAATTAGGACAGGGGGGACGGATGGCTACACCTTC.

This clonotype was observed at least ten times. This chain connects TRBV12-3 or TRBV12-4 to TRBJ2-2; no definite D call. The V gene lost 2 bases and the J gene lost 7 bases, with 14 bases spanning the gap. The length of the CDR3 is 15 residues. The CDR3 region has the DNA TGTGCCAGCAGTTTACCTCGACGGGTCGACGGGGAGCTGTTTTTT. This sequence encodes CASSLPRRVDGELFF.

This clonotype has a count of ten or more. The chain carries TRBV10-2 and TRBJ2-7; 8 bases are a match to TRBD1. Germline CDR1 reads WSHSY; CDR2 reads SAAADI. V was pared by 5 bases and J by 3 bases, with 9 bases of the junction left unmatched. This CDR3 region has 15 residues. CDR3 region: CASSRPVQGGYEQYV. In nucleotides, the CDR3 is TGCGCCAGCAGTCGACCGGTACAGGGGGGCTACGAGCAGTACGTC.